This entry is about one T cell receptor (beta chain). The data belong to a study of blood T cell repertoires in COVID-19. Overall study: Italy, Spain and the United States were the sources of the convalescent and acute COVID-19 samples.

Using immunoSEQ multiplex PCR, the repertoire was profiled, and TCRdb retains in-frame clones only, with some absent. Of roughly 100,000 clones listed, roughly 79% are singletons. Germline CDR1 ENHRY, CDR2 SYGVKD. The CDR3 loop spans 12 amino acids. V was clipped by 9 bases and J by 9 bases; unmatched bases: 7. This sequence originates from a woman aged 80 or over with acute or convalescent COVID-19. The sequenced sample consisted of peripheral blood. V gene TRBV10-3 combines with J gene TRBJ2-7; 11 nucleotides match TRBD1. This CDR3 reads CAMGTGGERQYF. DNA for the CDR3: TGTGCCATGGGGACAGGGGGAGAGCGGCAGTACTTC.